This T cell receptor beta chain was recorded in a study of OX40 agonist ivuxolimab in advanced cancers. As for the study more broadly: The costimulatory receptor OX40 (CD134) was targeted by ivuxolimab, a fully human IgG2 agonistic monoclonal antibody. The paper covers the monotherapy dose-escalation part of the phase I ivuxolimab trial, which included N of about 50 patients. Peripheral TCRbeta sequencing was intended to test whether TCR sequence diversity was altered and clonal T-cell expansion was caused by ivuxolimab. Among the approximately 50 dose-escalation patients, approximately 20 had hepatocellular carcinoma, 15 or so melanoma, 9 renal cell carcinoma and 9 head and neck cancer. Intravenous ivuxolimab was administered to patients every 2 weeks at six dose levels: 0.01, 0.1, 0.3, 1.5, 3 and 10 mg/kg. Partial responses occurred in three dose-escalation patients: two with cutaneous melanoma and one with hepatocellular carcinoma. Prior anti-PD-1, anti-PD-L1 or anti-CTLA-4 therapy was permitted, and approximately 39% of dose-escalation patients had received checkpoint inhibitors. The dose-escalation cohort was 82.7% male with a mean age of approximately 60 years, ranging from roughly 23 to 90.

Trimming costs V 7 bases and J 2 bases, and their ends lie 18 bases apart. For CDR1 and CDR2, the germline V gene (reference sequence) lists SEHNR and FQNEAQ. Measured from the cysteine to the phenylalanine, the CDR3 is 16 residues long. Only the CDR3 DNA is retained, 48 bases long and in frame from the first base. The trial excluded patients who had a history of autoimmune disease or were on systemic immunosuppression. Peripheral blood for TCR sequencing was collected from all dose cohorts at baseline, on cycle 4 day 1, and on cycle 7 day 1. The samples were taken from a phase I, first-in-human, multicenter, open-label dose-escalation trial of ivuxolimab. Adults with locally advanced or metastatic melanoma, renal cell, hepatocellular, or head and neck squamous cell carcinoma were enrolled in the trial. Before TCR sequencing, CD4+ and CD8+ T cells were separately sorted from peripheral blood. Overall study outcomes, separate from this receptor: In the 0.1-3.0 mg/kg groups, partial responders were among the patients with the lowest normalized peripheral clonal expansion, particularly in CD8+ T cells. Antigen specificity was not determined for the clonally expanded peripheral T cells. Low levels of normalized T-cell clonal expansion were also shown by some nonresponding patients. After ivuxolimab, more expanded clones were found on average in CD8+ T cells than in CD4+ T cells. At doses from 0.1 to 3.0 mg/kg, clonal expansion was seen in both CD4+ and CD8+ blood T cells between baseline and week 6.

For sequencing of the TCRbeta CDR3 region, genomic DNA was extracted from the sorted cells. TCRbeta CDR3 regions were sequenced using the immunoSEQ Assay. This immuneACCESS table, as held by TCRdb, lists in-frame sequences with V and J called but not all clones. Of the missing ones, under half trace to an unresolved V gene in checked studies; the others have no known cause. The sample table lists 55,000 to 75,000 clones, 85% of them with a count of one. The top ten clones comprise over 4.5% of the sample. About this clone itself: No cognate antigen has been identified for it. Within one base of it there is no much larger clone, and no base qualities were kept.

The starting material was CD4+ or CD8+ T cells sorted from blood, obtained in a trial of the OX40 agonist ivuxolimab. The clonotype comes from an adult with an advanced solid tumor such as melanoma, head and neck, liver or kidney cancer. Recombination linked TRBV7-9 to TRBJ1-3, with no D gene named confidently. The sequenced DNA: TGTGCCAGCACCCCAACCATCGAACTACCTGGAAACACCATATATTTT. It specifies CASTPTIELPGNTIYF.